This TCR beta chain was obtained from a study of shared clonotypes between healthy human individuals. Study observations and caveats: The authors expected sequencing depth to affect clonotype sharing among donors. Since donors were few, the genetic and exposure-history diversity represented was limited.

Some clones are missing from TCRdb's copy, which holds only in-frame ones; the method was immunoSEQ multiplex PCR. Here the sample spans some 2,000,000 clones, approximately 94% being singletons. As concerns this clone: The target antigen is unknown.

The receptor's source is a man aged 18 to 30 in good health. Material for sequencing was naive CD4+ T cells sorted from blood. Subset specified: CD45RA+ positively selected.

The CDR3 DNA sequence: TGTGCCTGGGACAGGGACAGCACCGGGGAGCTGTTTTTT. This encodes CAWDRDSTGELFF. The chain uses TRBV30 and TRBJ2-2, with 7 bases identical to TRBD1. The CDR3 totals 13 residues. The V gene end was trimmed by 5 bases and the J gene end by 4 bases; junction bases not matched to a gene: 4. Germline CDR1 reads GTSNPN; CDR2 reads SVGIG (reference sequence).